A selection of T cell receptor beta chains follows, all from one sample in a study of T-cell memory formation after mild COVID-19. A single record per CDR3 protein comes from TCRdb applying MiXCR to the 5' RACE reads. The table shows 500,000 to 600,000 distinct CDR3 sequences, with 18% occurring only once. Source material: PBMCs or a T cell subset sorted from them (not recorded which). Receptors originate from an adult woman who had mild COVID-19 (a few samples of this study predate the infection). Cell type and time point are not known. Each CDR3 is given with its conserved first and last residue. D genes are given only for firm matches. Clone sizes are given selectively: once, few, many, or a class where the clone is expanded.

>TRBV6-2/TRBV6-3|TRBD1|few|TRBJ1-1
TGTGCCAGCAGTCGACAGGGGCGGGACACTGAAGCTTTCTTT
CASSRQGRDTEAFF
>TRBV5-6|-|-|TRBJ2-7
TGTGCCAGCAGCGTGCGAACAGGGTTAGGGCAGTACTTC
CASSVRTGLGQYF
>TRBV7-2|-|few|TRBJ2-7
TGTGCCAGCAGCTTATGGGGGACGGGAAGGGAGCAGTACTTC
CASSLWGTGREQYF
>TRBV3-1|-|-|TRBJ1-2
TGTGCCAGCAGCCAAGTCACCTACTATGGCTACACCTTC
CASSQVTYYGYTF
>TRBV7-8|TRBD1|-|TRBJ2-4
TGTGCCAGCAGCCACCGGGACAGGGGGCTCGTAAACATTCAGTACTTC
CASSHRDRGLVNIQYF
>TRBV24-1|-|-|TRBJ2-3
TGTGCCACCAGTGATCCCGGCGGGGCAGATACGCAGTATTTT
CATSDPGGADTQYF
>TRBV5-1|-|-|TRBJ2-1
TGCGCCAGCAGCTCCTCAGGAGTTGAGCAGTTCTTC
CASSSSGVEQFF
>TRBV9|-|-|TRBJ1-1
TGTGCCAGCAGCGTAGAGCCCCAGCCGAACACTGAAGCTTTCTTT
CASSVEPQPNTEAFF
>TRBV18|-|-|TRBJ1-1
TGTGCCAGCTCACCCGGCGCGGACGAAGCTTTCTTT
CASSPGADEAFF
>TRBV21-1|-|-|TRBJ2-5
TGTGCCAGCAGCAAAGTCCCGGGAGAGACCCAGTACTTC
CASSKVPGETQYF
>TRBV20-1|-|-|TRBJ2-3
TGCAGTGCTAGAGACCCAACGGGACTTTTAGATACGCAGTATTTT
CSARDPTGLLDTQYF
>TRBV5-1|TRBD2|few|TRBJ2-2
TGCGCCAGCAGCGTGATACTAGCGCCGAGCACCGGGGAGCTGTTTTTT
CASSVILAPSTGELFF
>TRBV14|-|-|TRBJ2-1
TGTGCCAGCAGCCAAGTGGAAGTTCACAATGAGCAGTTCTTC
CASSQVEVHNEQFF
>TRBV6-6|-|many|TRBJ2-1
TGTGCCAGCAGCTCCCTAAATGAGCAGTTCTTC
CASSSLNEQFF
>TRBV1|-|few|TRBJ2-7
TGCACTGGGAGGGTCGAGCAGTACTTC
CTGRVEQYF
>TRBV24-1|-|-|TRBJ2-1
TGTGCCACCAGTGGGAGCGGGTACAATGAGCAGTTCTTC
CATSGSGYNEQFF
>TRBV4-2|TRBD2|-|TRBJ2-1
TGTGCCAGCAGCAACTCAGCGGGGACTTCCTACAATGAGCAGTTCTTC
CASSNSAGTSYNEQFF
>TRBV9|TRBD2|-|TRBJ2-5
TGTGCCAGCAACCGACTAGCGGGGGCGCGGGGAGGAGAGACCCAGTACTTC
CASNRLAGARGGETQYF
>TRBV12-3/TRBV12-4|TRBD2|-|TRBJ2-5
TGTGCCAGCAGAGGGGCTGGGCTAGCGGGAGGGGAGACCCAGTACTTC
CASRGAGLAGGETQYF
>TRBV25-1|-|-|TRBJ2-7
TGTGCCAGCAGCCGAGCCGCCGGGACCGCCTACGAGCAGTACTTC
CASSRAAGTAYEQYF
>TRBV29-1|-|few|TRBJ2-7
TGCAGCGTTCGGACTGCGTCCTACGAGCAGTACTTC
CSVRTASYEQYF
>TRBV20-1|-|-|TRBJ2-3
TGCAGTGCTAGAGTACGCGGCGGGGTGGCAGATACGCAGTATTTT
CSARVRGGVADTQYF
>TRBV7-6|-|few|TRBJ2-1
TGTGCCAGCACCGGACCCGGGAGCTCCTACAATGAGCAGTTCTTC
CASTGPGSSYNEQFF
>TRBV30|-|few|TRBJ2-3
TGTGCCTGGAGTGTACTTTCCGGACAGTACACAGATACGCAGTATTTT
CAWSVLSGQYTDTQYF
>TRBV7-9|-|-|TRBJ1-4
TGTGCCAGCAGCTGGGAGTTGGACGGTGAAAAACTGTTTTTT
CASSWELDGEKLFF
>TRBV27|-|-|TRBJ2-7
TGTGCCAGCAGTTACGGGGGCCTCTCCTACGAGCAGTACTTC
CASSYGGLSYEQYF
>TRBV24-1|-|many|TRBJ2-6
TGTGCCACCAGTGATTTGCAAGAGGGGACCAACGTCCTGACTTTC
CATSDLQEGTNVLTF
>TRBV7-2|-|few|TRBJ2-5
TGTGCCAGCAGCAAAACTAAACAAGAGACCCAGTACTTC
CASSKTKQETQYF
>TRBV12-3/TRBV12-4|-|-|TRBJ1-1
TGTGCCAGTGGGTTTGAGGTGGGGTTGGAAGCTTTCTTT
CASGFEVGLEAFF
>TRBV7-8|-|-|TRBJ2-7
TGTGCCAGCAGTCATGGACGGGGGTCCTACGAGCAGTACTTC
CASSHGRGSYEQYF
>TRBV10-3|TRBD2|-|TRBJ2-5
TGTGCCACCGAGTCGGGGAGGGGAGGAGAGACCCAGTACTTC
CATESGRGGETQYF
>TRBV7-9|-|few|TRBJ2-3
TGTGCCAGCAGCTTTATGTGGGCAGATACGCAGTATTTT
CASSFMWADTQYF
>TRBV7-3|TRBD2|-|TRBJ2-3
TGTGCCAGCAGCGCCGAGACTAGCTGGGTCACAGATACGCAGTATTTT
CASSAETSWVTDTQYF
>TRBV12-3/TRBV12-4|TRBD1|few|TRBJ2-3
TGTGCCAGCAGCCAGGACAGGCGGAGACCCCACACAGATACGCAGTATTTT
CASSQDRRRPHTDTQYF
>TRBV4-2|-|-|TRBJ2-7
TGTGCCAGCAGCCAAGAACTCGGGACTCGTTCCGCCGAGCAGTACTTC
CASSQELGTRSAEQYF
>TRBV18|TRBD1|-|TRBJ2-2
TGTGCCAGCTCACCACGGGGACAGGGGGACACCGGGGAGCTGTTTTTT
CASSPRGQGDTGELFF
>TRBV14|TRBD1|-|TRBJ2-5
TGTGCCAGCAGCCAGACTACAGGGGCTTGGGAGACCCAGTACTTC
CASSQTTGAWETQYF
>TRBV7-2|-|few|TRBJ2-2
TGTGCCAGCAGCTTAAGCCCCTCATGGACCGGGGAGCTGTTTTTT
CASSLSPSWTGELFF
>TRBV5-1|TRBD1|few|TRBJ2-1
TGCGCCAGCAGCGTGACAGGGGCCGGGGGTGAGCAGTTCTTC
CASSVTGAGGEQFF
>TRBV19|-|few|TRBJ2-5
TGTGCCAGTAGTCCCATCTGGCCCCCCCGGGAGACCCAGTACTTC
CASSPIWPPRETQYF